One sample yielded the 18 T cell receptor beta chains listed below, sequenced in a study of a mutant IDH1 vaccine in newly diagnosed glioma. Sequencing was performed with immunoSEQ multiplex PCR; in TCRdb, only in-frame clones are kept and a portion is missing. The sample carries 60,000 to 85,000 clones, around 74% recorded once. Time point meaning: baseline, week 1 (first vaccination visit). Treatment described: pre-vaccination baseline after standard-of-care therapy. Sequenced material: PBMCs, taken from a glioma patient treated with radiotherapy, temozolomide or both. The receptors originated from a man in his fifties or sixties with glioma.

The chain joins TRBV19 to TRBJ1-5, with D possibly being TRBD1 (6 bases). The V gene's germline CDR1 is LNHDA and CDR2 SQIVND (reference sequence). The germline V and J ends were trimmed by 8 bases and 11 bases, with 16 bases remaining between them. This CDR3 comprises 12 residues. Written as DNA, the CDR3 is TGTGCCAGTGGCGGGACACGGGGCTCCCAGCATTTT. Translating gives CASGGTRGSQHF.

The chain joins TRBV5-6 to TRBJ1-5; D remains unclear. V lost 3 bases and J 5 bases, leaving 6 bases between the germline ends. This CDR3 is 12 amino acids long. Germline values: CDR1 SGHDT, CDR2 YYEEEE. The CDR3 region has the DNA TGTGCCAGCAGCTCCCAGGATCAGCCCCAGCATTTT. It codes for CASSSQDQPQHF. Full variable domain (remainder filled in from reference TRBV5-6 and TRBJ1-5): DAGVTQSPTHLIKTRGQQVTLRCSPKSGHDTVSWYQQALGQGPQFIFQYYEEEERQRGNFPDRFSGHQFPNYSSELNVNALLLGDSALYLCASSSQDQPQHFGDGTRLSIL.

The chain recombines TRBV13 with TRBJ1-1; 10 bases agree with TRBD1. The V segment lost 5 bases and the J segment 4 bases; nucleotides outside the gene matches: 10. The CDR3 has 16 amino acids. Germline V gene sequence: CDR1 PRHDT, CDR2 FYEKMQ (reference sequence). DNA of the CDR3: TGTGCCAGCAGCCCGAGACAGGGGGCCGGTGGCACTGAAGCTTTCTTT. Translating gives CASSPRQGAGGTEAFF.

The CDR3 DNA reads as TGCAGCGCGTACTATGGATACACTGAAGCTTTCTTT. Amino acids: CSAYYGYTEAFF. The chain uses TRBV29-1 and TRBJ1-1; D call uncertain. Germline loops: CDR1 SQVTM, CDR2 ANQGSEA. The CDR3 runs 12 residues. V was pared by 7 bases and J by 3 bases, with 12 bases between.

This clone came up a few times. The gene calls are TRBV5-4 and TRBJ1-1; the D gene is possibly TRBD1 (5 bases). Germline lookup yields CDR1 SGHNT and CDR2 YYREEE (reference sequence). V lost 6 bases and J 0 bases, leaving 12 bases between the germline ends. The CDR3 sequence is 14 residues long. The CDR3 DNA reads TGTGCCAGCACTGCGGACACTCTGAACACTGAAGCTTTCTTT. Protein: CASTADTLNTEAFF.

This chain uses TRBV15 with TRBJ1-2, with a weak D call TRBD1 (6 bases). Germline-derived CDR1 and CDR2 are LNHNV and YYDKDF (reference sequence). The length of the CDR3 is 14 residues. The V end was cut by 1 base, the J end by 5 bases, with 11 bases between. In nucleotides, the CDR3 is TGTGCCACCAGCAGAGCAGGCCAGGGGTATGGCTACACCTTC. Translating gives CATSRAGQGYGYTF.

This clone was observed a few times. Here the CDR3 reads CAWSWGSNEQYF. The CDR3 bases are TGTGCCTGGAGTTGGGGCTCGAACGAGCAGTACTTC. The chain has TRBV30 and TRBJ2-7; D possibly corresponds to TRBD1 (5 bases). Germline V CDR1 and CDR2: GTSNPN, SVGIG (reference sequence). Trimming stripped 2 bases from V and 5 bases from J, with 10 bases between. The CDR3 extends over 12 amino acids.

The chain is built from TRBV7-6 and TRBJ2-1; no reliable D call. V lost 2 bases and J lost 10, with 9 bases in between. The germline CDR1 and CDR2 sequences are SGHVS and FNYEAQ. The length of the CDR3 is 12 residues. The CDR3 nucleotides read TGTGCCAGCAGCTTAATGCGCCAAGAGCAGTTCTTC. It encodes CASSLMRQEQFF.

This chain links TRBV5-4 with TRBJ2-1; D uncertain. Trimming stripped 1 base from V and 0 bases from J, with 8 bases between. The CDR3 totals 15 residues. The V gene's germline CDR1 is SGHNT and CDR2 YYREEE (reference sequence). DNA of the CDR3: TGTGCCAGCAGCTTGAGCGTAAGCTCCTACAATGAGCAGTTCTTC. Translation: CASSLSVSSYNEQFF.

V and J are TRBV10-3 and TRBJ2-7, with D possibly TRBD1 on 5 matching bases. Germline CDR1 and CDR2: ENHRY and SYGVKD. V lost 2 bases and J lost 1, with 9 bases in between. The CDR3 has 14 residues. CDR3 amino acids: CAISERQGSYEQYF. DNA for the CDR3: TGTGCCATCAGTGAGAGGCAGGGTTCCTACGAGCAGTACTTC.

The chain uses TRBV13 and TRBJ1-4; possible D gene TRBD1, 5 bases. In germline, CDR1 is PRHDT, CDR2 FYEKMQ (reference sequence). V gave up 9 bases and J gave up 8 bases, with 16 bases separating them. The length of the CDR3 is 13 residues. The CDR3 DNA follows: TGTGCCAGGACCAGGGAAGCGGTGGAAAAACTGTTTTTT. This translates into CARTREAVEKLFF.

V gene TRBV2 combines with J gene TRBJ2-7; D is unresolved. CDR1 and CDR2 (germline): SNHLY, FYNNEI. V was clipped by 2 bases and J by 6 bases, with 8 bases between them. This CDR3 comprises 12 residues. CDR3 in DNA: TGTGCCAGCAGTGAAAGGTGGCTCGAGCAGTACTTC. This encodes CASSERWLEQYF.

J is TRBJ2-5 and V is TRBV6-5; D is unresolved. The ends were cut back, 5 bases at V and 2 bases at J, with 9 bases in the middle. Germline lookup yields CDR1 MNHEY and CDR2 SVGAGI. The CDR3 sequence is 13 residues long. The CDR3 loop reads CASSLTEQETQYF. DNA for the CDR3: TGTGCCAGCAGTCTAACAGAACAAGAGACCCAGTACTTC.

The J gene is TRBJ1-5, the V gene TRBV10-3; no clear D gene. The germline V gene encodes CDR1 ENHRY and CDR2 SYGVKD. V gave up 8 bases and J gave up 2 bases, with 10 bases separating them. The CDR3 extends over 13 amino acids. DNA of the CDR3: TGTGCCATCGCGTTAGATGGCAATCAGCCCCAGCATTTT. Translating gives CAIALDGNQPQHF.

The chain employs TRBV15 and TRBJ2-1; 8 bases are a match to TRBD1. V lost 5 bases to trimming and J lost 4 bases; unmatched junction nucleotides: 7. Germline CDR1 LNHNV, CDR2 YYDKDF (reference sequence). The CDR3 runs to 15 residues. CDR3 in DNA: TGTGCCACCAGCGTCGACAGGGGCCCTTACAATGAGCAGTTCTTC. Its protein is CATSVDRGPYNEQFF.

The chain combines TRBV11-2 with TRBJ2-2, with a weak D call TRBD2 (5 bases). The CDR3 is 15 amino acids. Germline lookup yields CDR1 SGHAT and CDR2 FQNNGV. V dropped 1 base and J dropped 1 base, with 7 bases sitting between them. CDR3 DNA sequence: TGTGCCAGCAGCTTAGTTCGGGAGAACACCGGGGAGCTGTTTTTT. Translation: CASSLVRENTGELFF.

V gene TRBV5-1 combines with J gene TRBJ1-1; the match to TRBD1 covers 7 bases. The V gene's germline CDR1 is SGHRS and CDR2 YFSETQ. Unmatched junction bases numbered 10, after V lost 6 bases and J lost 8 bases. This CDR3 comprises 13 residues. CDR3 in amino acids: CASMQQGQMEAFF. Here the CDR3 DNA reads TGCGCCAGCATGCAACAGGGACAGATGGAAGCTTTCTTT.

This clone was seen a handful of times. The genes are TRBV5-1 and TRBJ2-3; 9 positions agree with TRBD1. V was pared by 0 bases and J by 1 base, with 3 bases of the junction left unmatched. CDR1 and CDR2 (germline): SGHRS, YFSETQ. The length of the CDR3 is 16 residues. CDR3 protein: CASSLVRTGGTDTQYF. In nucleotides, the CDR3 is TGCGCCAGCAGCTTGGTAAGGACAGGGGGCACAGATACGCAGTATTTT. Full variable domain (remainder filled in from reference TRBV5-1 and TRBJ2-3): KAGVTQTPRYLIKTRGQQVTLSCSPISGHRSVSWYQQTPGQGLQFLFEYFSETQRNKGNFPGRFSGRQFSNSRSEMNVSTLELGDSALYLCASSLVRTGGTDTQYFGPGTRLTVL.